Sequencing of this TCR beta chain was carried out in a study of blood T cell repertoires in COVID-19. Authors' methods: Reference gene primer amplification gave estimated nucleated cell counts. Produced via immunoSEQ multiplex PCR; TCRdb's table is partial and in-frame only. The V and J calls and the clone size are those of that table, but D and trimming were determined from the DNA. The sample has a few hundred thousand clones; about 83% are singletons. The CDR3 is 15 residues long. Germline V gene sequence: CDR1 SGHVS, CDR2 FQNEAQ. V lost 4 bases and J 0 bases, leaving 10 bases between the germline ends.

The specimen was peripheral blood. The chain recombines TRBV7-8 with TRBJ1-5; D remains ambiguous. The sequence came from a man in his 60s who had recovered from COVID-19. The CDR3 bases are TGTGCCAGCAGCTCCGCGGCTTATAGCAATCAGCCCCAGCATTTT. Protein product: CASSSAAYSNQPQHF.